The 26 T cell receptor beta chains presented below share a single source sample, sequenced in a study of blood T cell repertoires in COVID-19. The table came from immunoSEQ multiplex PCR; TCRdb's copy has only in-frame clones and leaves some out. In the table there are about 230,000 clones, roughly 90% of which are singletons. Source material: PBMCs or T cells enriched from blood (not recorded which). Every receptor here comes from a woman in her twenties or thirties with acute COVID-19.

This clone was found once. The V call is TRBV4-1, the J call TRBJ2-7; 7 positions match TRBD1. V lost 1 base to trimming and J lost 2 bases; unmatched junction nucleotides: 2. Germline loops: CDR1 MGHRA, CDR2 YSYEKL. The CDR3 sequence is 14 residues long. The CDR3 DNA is TGCGCCAGCAGCCAAGTACAGGGGACCTACGAGCAGTACTTC. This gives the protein CASSQVQGTYEQYF.

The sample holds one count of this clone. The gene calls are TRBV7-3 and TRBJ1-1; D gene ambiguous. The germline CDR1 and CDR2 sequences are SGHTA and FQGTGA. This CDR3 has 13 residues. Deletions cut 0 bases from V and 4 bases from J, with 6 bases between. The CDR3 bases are TGTGCCAGCAGCTTAACCGCGGGCACTGAAGCTTTCTTT. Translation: CASSLTAGTEAFF.

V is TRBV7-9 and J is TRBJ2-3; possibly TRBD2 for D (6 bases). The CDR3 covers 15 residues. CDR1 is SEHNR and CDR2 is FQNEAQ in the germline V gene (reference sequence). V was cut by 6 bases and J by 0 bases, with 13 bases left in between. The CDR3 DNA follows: TGTGCCAGCAGTCTCGACGGACTAAGCACAGATACGCAGTATTTT. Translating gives CASSLDGLSTDTQYF.

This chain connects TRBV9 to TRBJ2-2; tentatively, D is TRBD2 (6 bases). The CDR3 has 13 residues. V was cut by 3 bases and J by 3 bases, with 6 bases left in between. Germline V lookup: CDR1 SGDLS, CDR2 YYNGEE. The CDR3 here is CASSGGDTGELFF. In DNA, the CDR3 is TGTGCCAGCAGCGGGGGGGACACCGGGGAGCTGTTTTTT.

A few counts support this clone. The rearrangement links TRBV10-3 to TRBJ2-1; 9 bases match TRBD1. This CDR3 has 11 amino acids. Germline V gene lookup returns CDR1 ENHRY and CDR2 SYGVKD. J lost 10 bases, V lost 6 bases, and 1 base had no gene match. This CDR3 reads CAISGTGEQFF. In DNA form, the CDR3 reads TGTGCCATCAGCGGGACAGGGGAGCAGTTCTTC.

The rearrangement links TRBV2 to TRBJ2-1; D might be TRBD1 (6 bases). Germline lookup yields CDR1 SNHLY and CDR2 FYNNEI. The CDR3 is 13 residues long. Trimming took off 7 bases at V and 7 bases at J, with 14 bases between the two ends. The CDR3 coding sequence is TGTGCCAGCACTGTGGGGGCTAGGAATGAGCAGTTCTTC. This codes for CASTVGARNEQFF.

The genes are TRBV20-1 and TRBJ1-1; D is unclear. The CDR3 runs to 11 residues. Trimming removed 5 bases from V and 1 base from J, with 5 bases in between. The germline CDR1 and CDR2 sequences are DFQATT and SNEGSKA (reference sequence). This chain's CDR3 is CSASWNTEAFF. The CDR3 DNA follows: TGCAGTGCTTCTTGGAACACTGAAGCTTTCTTT.

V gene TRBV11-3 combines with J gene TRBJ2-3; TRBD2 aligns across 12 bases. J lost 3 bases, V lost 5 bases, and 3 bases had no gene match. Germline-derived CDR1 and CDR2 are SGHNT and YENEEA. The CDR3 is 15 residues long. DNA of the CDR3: TGTGCCAGCAGCCCTCTAGCGGGGGGGACAGATACGCAGTATTTT. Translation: CASSPLAGGTDTQYF.

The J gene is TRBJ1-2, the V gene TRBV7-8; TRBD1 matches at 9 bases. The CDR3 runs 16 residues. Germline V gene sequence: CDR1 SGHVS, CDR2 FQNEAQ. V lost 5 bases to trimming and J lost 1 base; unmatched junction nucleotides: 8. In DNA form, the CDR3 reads TGTGCCAGCAGCACCAGACAGGGGGAACTTAACTATGGCTACACCTTC. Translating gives CASSTRQGELNYGYTF.

The CDR3 region has the DNA TGTGCCAGCAGGGAGTTTGTAGGAGGAAACTATGGCTACACCTTC. Protein sequence: CASREFVGGNYGYTF. This rearrangement joins TRBV6-4 to TRBJ1-2; D call uncertain. This CDR3 comprises 15 residues. Germline-derived CDR1 and CDR2 are MRHNA and SNTAGT. Trimming pared 6 bases from V and 2 bases from J, leaving 16 bases between.

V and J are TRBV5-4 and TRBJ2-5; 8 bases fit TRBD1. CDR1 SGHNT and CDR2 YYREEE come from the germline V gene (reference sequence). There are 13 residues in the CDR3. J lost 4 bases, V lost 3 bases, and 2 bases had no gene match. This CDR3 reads CASSSQGGETQYF. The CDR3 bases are TGTGCCAGCAGCTCACAGGGGGGAGAGACCCAGTACTTC.

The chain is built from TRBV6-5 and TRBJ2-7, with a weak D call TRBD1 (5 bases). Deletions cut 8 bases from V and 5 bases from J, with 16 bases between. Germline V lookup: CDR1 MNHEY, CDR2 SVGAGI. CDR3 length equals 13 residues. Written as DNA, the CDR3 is TGTGCCAGCGCTCTGGGGTGGGGCGACGAGCAGTACTTC. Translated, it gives CASALGWGDEQYF.

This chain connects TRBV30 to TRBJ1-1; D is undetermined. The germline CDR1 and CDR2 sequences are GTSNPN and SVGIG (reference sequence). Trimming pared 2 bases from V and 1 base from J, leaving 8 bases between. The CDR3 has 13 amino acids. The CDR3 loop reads CAWSHYTNTEAFF. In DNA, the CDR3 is TGTGCCTGGAGTCATTACACGAACACTGAAGCTTTCTTT.

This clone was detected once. CDR3 sequence: CASSSRGSEGGYTF. CDR3 nucleotide sequence: TGTGCCAGCAGTTCCCGAGGGTCAGAAGGTGGCTACACCTTC. The J gene is TRBJ1-2, the V gene TRBV6-5; D remains ambiguous. V was cut by 4 bases and J by 7 bases, with 16 bases left in between. The CDR3 is 14 amino acids. In germline, CDR1 is MNHEY, CDR2 SVGAGI.

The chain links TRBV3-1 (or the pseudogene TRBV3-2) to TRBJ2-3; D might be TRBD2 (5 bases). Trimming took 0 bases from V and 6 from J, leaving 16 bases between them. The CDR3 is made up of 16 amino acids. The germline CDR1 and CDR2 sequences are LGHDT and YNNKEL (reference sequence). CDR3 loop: CASSQDLASFEDTQYF. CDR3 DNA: TGTGCCAGCAGCCAAGATCTAGCTAGCTTCGAGGATACGCAGTATTTT.

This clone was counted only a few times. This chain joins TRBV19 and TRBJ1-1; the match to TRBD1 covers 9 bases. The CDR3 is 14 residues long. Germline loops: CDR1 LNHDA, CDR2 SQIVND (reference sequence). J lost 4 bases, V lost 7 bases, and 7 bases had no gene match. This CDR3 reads CASTPTGGGTEAFF. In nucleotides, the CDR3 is TGTGCCAGTACCCCGACAGGGGGAGGCACTGAAGCTTTCTTT.

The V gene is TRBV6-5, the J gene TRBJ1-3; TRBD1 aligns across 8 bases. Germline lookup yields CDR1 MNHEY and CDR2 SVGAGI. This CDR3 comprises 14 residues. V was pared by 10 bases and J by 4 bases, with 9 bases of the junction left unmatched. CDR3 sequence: CATLRRGRGNTIYF. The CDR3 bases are TGTGCCACCCTACGCAGGGGGCGAGGAAACACCATATATTTT.

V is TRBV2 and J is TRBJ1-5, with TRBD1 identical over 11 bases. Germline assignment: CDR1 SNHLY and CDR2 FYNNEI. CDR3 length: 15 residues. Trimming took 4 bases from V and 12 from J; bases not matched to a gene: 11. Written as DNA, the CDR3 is TGTGCCAGCAGTGTTCGGACAGGGGGCACCCGGCTCCAGCATTTT. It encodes CASSVRTGGTRLQHF.

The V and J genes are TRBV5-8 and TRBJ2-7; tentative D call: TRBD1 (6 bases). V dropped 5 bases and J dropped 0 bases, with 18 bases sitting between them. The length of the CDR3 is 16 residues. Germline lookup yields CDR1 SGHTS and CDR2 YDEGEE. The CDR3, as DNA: TGTGCCAGCAGTTCTAGTCGGACAGCGATCTCCTACGAGCAGTACTTC. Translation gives CASSSSRTAISYEQYF.

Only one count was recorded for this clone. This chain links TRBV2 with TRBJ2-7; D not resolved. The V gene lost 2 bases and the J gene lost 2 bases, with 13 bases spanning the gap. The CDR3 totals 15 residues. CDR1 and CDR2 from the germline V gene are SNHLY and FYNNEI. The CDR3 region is CASSEHGQAAYEQYF. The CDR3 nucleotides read TGTGCCAGCAGTGAACACGGTCAGGCCGCCTACGAGCAGTACTTC.

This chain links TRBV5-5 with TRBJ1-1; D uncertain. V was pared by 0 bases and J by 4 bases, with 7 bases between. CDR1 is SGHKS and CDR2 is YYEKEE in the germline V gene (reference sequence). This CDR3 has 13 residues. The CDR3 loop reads CASSLASFTEAFF. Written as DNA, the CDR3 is TGTGCCAGCAGCTTGGCCTCTTTCACTGAAGCTTTCTTT.

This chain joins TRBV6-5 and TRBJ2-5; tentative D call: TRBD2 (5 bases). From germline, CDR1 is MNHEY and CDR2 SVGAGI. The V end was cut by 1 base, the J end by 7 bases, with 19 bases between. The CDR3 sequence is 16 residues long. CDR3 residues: CASSYFSPRAGRTQYF. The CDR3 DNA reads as TGTGCCAGCAGTTACTTCTCCCCCCGGGCGGGCCGGACCCAGTACTTC.

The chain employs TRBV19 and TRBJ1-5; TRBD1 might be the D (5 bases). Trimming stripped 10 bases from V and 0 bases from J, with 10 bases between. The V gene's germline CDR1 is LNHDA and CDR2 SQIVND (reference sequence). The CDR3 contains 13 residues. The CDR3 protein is CATTGNSNQPQHF. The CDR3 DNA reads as TGTGCCACAACAGGAAATAGCAATCAGCCCCAGCATTTT.

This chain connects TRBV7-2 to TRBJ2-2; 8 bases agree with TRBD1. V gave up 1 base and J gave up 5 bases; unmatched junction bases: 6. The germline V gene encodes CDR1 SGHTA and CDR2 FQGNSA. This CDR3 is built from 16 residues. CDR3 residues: CASSLDQGASTGELFF. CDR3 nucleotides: TGTGCCAGCAGCTTAGATCAGGGGGCTAGTACCGGGGAGCTGTTTTTT.

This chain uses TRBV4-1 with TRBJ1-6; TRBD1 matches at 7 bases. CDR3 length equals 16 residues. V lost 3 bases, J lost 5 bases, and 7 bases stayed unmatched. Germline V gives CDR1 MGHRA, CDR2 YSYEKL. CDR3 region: CASSHLTGADNSPLHF. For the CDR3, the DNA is TGCGCCAGCAGCCACCTTACAGGGGCCGATAATTCACCCCTCCACTTT.

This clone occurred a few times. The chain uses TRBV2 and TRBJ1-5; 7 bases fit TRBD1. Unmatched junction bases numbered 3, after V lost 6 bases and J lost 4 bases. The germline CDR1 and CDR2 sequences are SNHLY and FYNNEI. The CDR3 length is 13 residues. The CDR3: CASRGDRNQPQHF. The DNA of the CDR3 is TGTGCCAGCAGGGGGGACAGAAATCAGCCCCAGCATTTT.